In this sample, the clone carrying this T cell receptor (beta chain) turned up many times. V dropped 4 bases and J dropped 7 bases, with 13 bases sitting between them. The CDR3 runs to 13 residues. CDR1 SGDLS and CDR2 YYNGEE come from the germline V gene. The sample originates from a study of beta chain features in type 1 diabetes. The entirety of the isolated RNA underwent reverse transcription, so expressed TCRB transcripts were sequenced. This table comes from immunoSEQ multiplex PCR, and its TCRdb copy is limited to in-frame clones, with some not included. The table shows about 220,000 clones, with approximately 11% occurring only once.

Sequences were obtained from central memory CD4+ T cells from blood. This chain links TRBV9 with TRBJ2-3; no firm D call. This receptor was identified in a man aged 18-30 years in good health. The chain's CDR3 is CASSPQTGYTQYF. The CDR3 DNA reads as TGTGCCAGCAGCCCCCAAACTGGCTATACGCAGTATTTT.